The 31 T cell receptor beta chains below were found in one sample sequenced in a study of T cells in Graves' hyperthyroidism and ophthalmopathy. RNA transcripts gave rise to amplified TCR beta CDR3 regions. TCR CDR3 underwent first-round RT-PCR with the HTBI primer set. TCRdb reprocessed the multiplex PCR reads via MiXCR and lists one record per CDR3 protein. The sample carries over 400,000 distinct CDR3 sequences, under 15% recorded once. Sample: blood. The source of these receptors is a man between 18 and 29 years old with Graves' ophthalmopathy.

The chain couples TRBV30 to TRBJ1-5; perhaps TRBD1 as D (6 bases). V lost 4 bases to trimming and J lost 3 bases, with 19 bases between them. This CDR3 region has 16 residues. Per germline, CDR1 GTSNPN and CDR2 SVGIG (reference sequence). CDR3 residues: CAWNSSARTDNQPQHF. The CDR3 DNA reads TGTGCCTGGAATAGTAGCGCGCGGACAGACAATCAGCCCCAGCATTTT.

The chain uses TRBV5-8 and TRBJ2-7; possibly TRBD1 for D (5 bases). CDR1 SGHTS and CDR2 YDEGEE come from the germline V gene. V gave up 4 bases and J gave up 2 bases, with 19 bases separating them. The CDR3 is 16 residues long. The CDR3 reads CASSTRQRTLTYEQYF. The CDR3 coding sequence is TGTGCCAGCAGCACCCGACAGCGTACTCTTACCTACGAGCAGTACTTC.

On this clonotype itself: A much more abundant neighbour one base away suggests this may be a read error. The V call is TRBV5-1, the J call TRBJ2-7, with 8 bases matching TRBD2. The assigned J gene may be wrong: the sequence end matches TRBJ2-1 better. The germline V gene has CDR1 SGHRS and CDR2 YFSETQ. This CDR3 comprises 15 residues. The CDR3 DNA reads as TGTGCCAGCAGCACTCGGGGGGGAAGGTCCTACGAGCAGTTCTTC. Protein: CASSTRGGRSYEQFF.

This clonotype has ten or more counts. The chain recombines TRBV2 with TRBJ2-7; 7 positions match TRBD2. The CDR3 totals 16 residues. The junction had 13 bases not matched to a gene; V was cut back by 2 bases and J by 6 bases. Germline V gives CDR1 SNHLY, CDR2 FYNNEI. The CDR3 nucleotides are TGTGCCAGCAGTGAAACCCCACTAGCGCAGTCAGGCGAGCAGTACTTC. This sequence encodes CASSETPLAQSGEQYF.

This clonotype was counted at least ten times. The V gene is TRBV20-1, the J gene TRBJ2-3; D might be TRBD2 (6 bases). V was trimmed by 3 bases and J by 0 bases, leaving 13 bases between them. CDR1 DFQATT and CDR2 SNEGSKA come from the germline V gene (reference sequence). The CDR3 is 15 residues long. This CDR3 is CSARESGLSTDTQYF. CDR3 nucleotide sequence: TGCAGTGCTAGGGAATCGGGACTCAGCACAGATACGCAGTATTTT.

This clonotype was recorded at least ten times. The chain carries TRBV6-1 and TRBJ1-1; D remains ambiguous. V was cut by 4 bases and J by 1 base, with 13 bases left in between. The germline V gene has CDR1 MNHNS and CDR2 SASEGT. The CDR3 has 15 residues. Here the CDR3 reads CASSGEWTANTEAFF. In nucleotides, the CDR3 is TGTGCCAGCAGTGGTGAGTGGACGGCGAACACTGAAGCTTTCTTT.

This clonotype was seen at least ten times. The chain carries TRBV7-8 and TRBJ2-7, with TRBD1 as a possible D gene (5 bases). The CDR3 extends over 14 amino acids. CDR1 and CDR2 (germline): SGHVS, FQNEAQ. The V and J ends lost 5 bases and 3 bases respectively, with 14 bases between them. CDR3 DNA sequence: TGTGCCAGCAGCGGAGCAGGGTCTAACTACGAGCAGTACTTC. Its protein is CASSGAGSNYEQYF.

This clonotype was picked up many times. The chain uses TRBV20-1 and TRBJ1-1, with 8 bases identical to TRBD1. This CDR3 contains 15 residues. J was trimmed by 1 base and V by 5 bases; bases with no gene match: 9. CDR1 DFQATT and CDR2 SNEGSKA come from the germline V gene (reference sequence). This CDR3 reads CSAPRTGYGNTEAFF. CDR3 coding DNA: TGCAGTGCTCCCAGGACAGGGTACGGGAACACTGAAGCTTTCTTT.

This clonotype was found many times. The V call is TRBV18, the J call TRBJ1-2; no clear D gene. The length of the CDR3 is 14 residues. Germline V lookup: CDR1 KGHSH, CDR2 LQKENI. V dropped 0 bases and J dropped 3 bases, with 8 bases sitting between them. The CDR3 region has the DNA TGTGCCAGCTCACCACCGAGCACAGACTATGGCTACACCTTC. Its protein is CASSPPSTDYGYTF.

The rearrangement uses TRBV20-1 and TRBJ2-7; TRBD1 matches at 10 bases. From germline, CDR1 is DFQATT and CDR2 SNEGSKA (reference sequence). Germline trimming cut 3 bases from V and 2 bases from J; bases unmatched to any gene: 4. The CDR3 consists of 14 residues. The CDR3 loop is CSASRDRGPYEQYF. For the CDR3, the DNA is TGCAGTGCTAGCCGGGACAGGGGACCCTACGAGCAGTACTTC.

The CDR3 sequence: CASSIDSLWGQVHQPQHF. The CDR3 nucleotides are TGTGCCAGTAGTATAGATTCTCTGTGGGGTCAGGTTCATCAGCCCCAGCATTTT. The genes are TRBV19 and TRBJ1-5; D is unclear. Germline CDR1 reads LNHDA; CDR2 reads SQIVND (reference sequence). The germline V and J ends were trimmed by 0 bases and 5 bases, with 20 bases remaining between them. This CDR3 is 18 amino acids long.

This clonotype was recorded many times. This chain links TRBV5-1 with TRBJ1-1; D is possibly TRBD1 (6 bases). V was pared by 5 bases and J by 4 bases, with 15 bases between. The CDR3 extends over 14 amino acids. Looked up from germline, CDR1 is SGHRS and CDR2 is YFSETQ. The CDR3 sequence is CASREQGFATEAFF. CDR3 DNA: TGCGCCAGCAGGGAGCAGGGGTTCGCCACTGAAGCTTTCTTT.

To note about this clonotype: One base away lies a much larger clone, so this may be a sequencing read error. The chain joins TRBV11-3 to TRBJ2-5; D is unclear. The CDR3 length is 15 residues. Germline-derived CDR1 and CDR2 are SGHNT and YENEEA. CDR3 nucleotide sequence: TGTGCCAGCAGCTTACAGGAGAGTCTCCAAGAGCCCCAGTACTTC. It codes for CASSLQESLQEPQYF.

This clonotype occurred once. This may arise from a read error, as a much more abundant clone is one base away. The V and J genes are TRBV7-9 and TRBJ2-3; the D gene is possibly TRBD2 (5 bases). In germline, CDR1 is SEHNR, CDR2 FQNEAQ (reference sequence). The CDR3 length is 14 residues. V lost 1 base to trimming and J lost 10 bases, with 15 bases between them. The CDR3 here is CASSLGDLHGAQYF. The CDR3 DNA reads as TGTGCCAGCAGCTTAGGCGACCTGCACGGGGCGCAGTATTTT.

This clonotype was counted many times. The chain has TRBV18 and TRBJ1-1; a possible D gene is TRBD1 (5 bases). The CDR3 loop spans 16 amino acids. Trimming removed 3 bases from V and 3 bases from J, with 17 bases in between. The germline CDR1 and CDR2 sequences are KGHSH and LQKENI. The CDR3 here is CASSPSEGGGDTEAFF. Written as DNA, the CDR3 is TGTGCCAGCTCACCGAGCGAAGGCGGAGGGGACACTGAAGCTTTCTTT.

At least ten counts were recorded for this clonotype. The chain recombines TRBV20-1 with TRBJ2-1, with 8 bases fitting TRBD2. Per the germline V gene, CDR1 is DFQATT and CDR2 is SNEGSKA (reference sequence). The CDR3 is 18 residues long. The V segment lost 2 bases and the J segment 4 bases; nucleotides outside the gene matches: 16. In nucleotides, the CDR3 is TGCAGTGCTAGAAAGCGGGGGTTACTATTATCTTCTTACAATGAGCAGTTCTTC. As protein: CSARKRGLLLSSYNEQFF.

This clonotype was seen many times. The genes are TRBV20-1 and TRBJ2-1; 10 bases fit TRBD2. Germline V lookup: CDR1 DFQATT, CDR2 SNEGSKA (reference sequence). The CDR3 consists of 14 residues. The V and J ends lost 4 bases and 6 bases, in that order; junction bases with no gene match: 6. This CDR3 is CSANLAGVFNEQFF. The CDR3 coding sequence is TGCAGTGCTAATCTAGCGGGAGTTTTCAATGAGCAGTTCTTC.

This clonotype was counted at least ten times. This chain joins TRBV6-1 and TRBJ2-1, with a possible D match to TRBD1 (6 bases). Germline CDR1 is MNHNS and CDR2 is SASEGT. This CDR3 has 11 residues. Between the trimmed V and J ends, which lost 6 bases and 6 bases, there was a span of 6 bases. The CDR3 protein is CASRQGNEQFF. The CDR3 region has the DNA TGTGCCAGCAGACAGGGCAATGAGCAGTTCTTC.

This clonotype appeared many times. This chain joins TRBV5-4 and TRBJ2-7; D is perhaps TRBD1 (5 bases). The length of the CDR3 is 14 residues. The V end was cut by 0 bases, the J end by 2 bases, with 9 bases between. CDR1 and CDR2 from the germline V gene are SGHNT and YYREEE (reference sequence). CDR3 loop: CASSLEGPTYEQYF. CDR3 sequence (DNA): TGTGCCAGCAGCTTGGAGGGGCCTACCTACGAGCAGTACTTC.

There are many counts of this clonotype. The chain couples TRBV7-9 to TRBJ1-2; D is ambiguous. There are 13 residues in the CDR3. The germline V gene encodes CDR1 SEHNR and CDR2 FQNEAQ (reference sequence). V was trimmed by 5 bases and J by 2 bases, leaving 9 bases between them. CDR3 residues: CASSAGRNYGYTF. The CDR3, as DNA: TGTGCCAGCAGCGCTGGACGGAACTATGGCTACACCTTC. Drawing the rest from reference TRBV7-9 and TRBJ1-2, the complete variable domain is DTGVSQNPRHKITKRGQNVTFRCDPISEHNRLYWYRQTLGQGPEFLTYFQNEAQLEKSRLLSDRFSAERPKGSFSTLEIQRTEQGDSAMYLCASSAGRNYGYTFGSGTRLTVV.

Comments on this clonotype: At one of its ends the junction is not consistent with the germline gene, which may arise from a read error. The chain joins TRBV20-1 to TRBJ2-5, with 10 positions matching TRBD2. Looked up from germline, CDR1 is DFQATT and CDR2 is SNEGSKA (reference sequence). This CDR3 spans 15 amino acids. The CDR3 is CSARVSSGGWETRYF. In DNA, the CDR3 is TGCAGTGCTAGGGTCTCTAGCGGGGGCTGGGAGACCCGGTACTTC.

This clonotype occurred many times. This sequence joins TRBV5-1 and TRBJ2-1; D is perhaps TRBD2 (5 bases). V dropped 2 bases and J dropped 4 bases, with 13 bases sitting between them. The CDR3 is 15 residues long. The V gene's germline CDR1 is SGHRS and CDR2 YFSETQ. The CDR3 is CASSFSPSRYNEQFF. DNA of the CDR3: TGCGCCAGCAGCTTTTCTCCTAGCAGGTACAATGAGCAGTTCTTC.

This sequence joins TRBV10-3 and TRBJ2-3; D gene unclear. CDR3 length: 12 residues. Germline CDR1 reads ENHRY; CDR2 reads SYGVKD. The V end was cut by 7 bases, the J end by 0 bases, with 5 bases between. The chain's CDR3 is CAIKDSTDTQYF. In DNA, the CDR3 is TGTGCCATCAAGGATAGCACAGATACGCAGTATTTT.

This clonotype has a handful of counts. The chain has TRBV6-1 and TRBJ1-2; 9 bases are a match to TRBD1. Germline V gene lookup returns CDR1 MNHNS and CDR2 SASEGT. The CDR3 contains 15 residues. V lost 3 bases and J lost 5; bases outside the gene matches: 7. The CDR3, as DNA: TGTGCCAGCAGTGACCGTTCCGGGACAGGGTATGGCTACACCTTC. Its protein is CASSDRSGTGYGYTF.

This clonotype was picked up a small number of times. The chain couples TRBV15 to TRBJ1-1, with D possibly matching TRBD1 (5 bases). The CDR3 is 14 residues long. V lost 0 bases to trimming and J lost 3 bases, with 8 bases between them. Germline-derived CDR1 and CDR2 are LNHNV and YYDKDF (reference sequence). CDR3 residues: CATSRDRVDTEAFF. Written as DNA, the CDR3 is TGTGCCACCAGCAGAGACAGGGTTGACACTGAAGCTTTCTTT.

CDR3 sequence (DNA): TGTGCCAGCAGTGATGTCGGGAGCACAGATACGCAGTATTTT. Translated: CASSDVGSTDTQYF. This chain connects TRBV25-1 to TRBJ2-3; D remains unclear. Germline V gene sequence: CDR1 MGHDK, CDR2 SYGVNS. V was pared by 3 bases and J by 0 bases, with 7 bases between. This CDR3 has 14 amino acids.

This clonotype has a count of ten or more. The chain links TRBV3-1 to TRBJ1-2; no reliable D call. CDR3 length equals 12 residues. V was trimmed by 4 bases and J by 8 bases, leaving 11 bases between them. Germline-derived CDR1 and CDR2 are LGHDT and YNNKEL (reference sequence). The CDR3 region is CASSRALGGYTF. The CDR3 DNA reads as TGTGCCAGCAGCCGTGCCCTGGGGGGCTACACCTTC.

The chain is built from TRBV20-1 and TRBJ1-6, with unresolved D. This CDR3 has 16 residues. The germline V gene encodes CDR1 DFQATT and CDR2 SNEGSKA (reference sequence). Between the trimmed V and J ends, which lost 0 bases and 5 bases, there was a span of 14 bases. DNA for the CDR3: TGCAGTGCTAGAGAATCCCAGGACGTAGATAATTCACCCCTCCACTTT. It codes for CSARESQDVDNSPLHF.

As concerns this clonotype: The missing conserved phenylalanine or tryptophan at the end of this CDR3 makes a read error likely. The CDR3 protein is CASSLDREAFL. CDR3 DNA: TGTGCCAGCAGCTTAGATAGGGAAGCTTTCCTT. The rearrangement uses TRBV11-3 and TRBJ1-1; no clear D gene. V lost 0 bases and J lost 8, with 4 bases in between. This CDR3 spans 11 amino acids. Germline V gene sequence: CDR1 SGHNT, CDR2 YENEEA.

This clonotype was found many times. This chain links TRBV20-1 with TRBJ2-3, with D unresolved. V was clipped by 3 bases and J by 2 bases, with 9 bases between them. From germline, CDR1 is DFQATT and CDR2 SNEGSKA (reference sequence). The CDR3 is made up of 13 amino acids. The CDR3 DNA is TGCAGTGCTAGGGGCCTAAACACAGATACGCAGTATTTT. Residues: CSARGLNTDTQYF.

This clonotype was observed at least ten times. The chain recombines TRBV19 with TRBJ2-5; the D gene is possibly TRBD1 (6 bases). Between the trimmed V and J ends, which lost 6 bases and 3 bases, there was a span of 11 bases. The germline gives CDR1 LNHDA, CDR2 SQIVND (reference sequence). The CDR3 covers 13 residues. Here the CDR3 DNA reads TGTGCCAGTAGCGGACAGCTAGAAGAGACCCAGTACTTC. As protein: CASSGQLEETQYF.